The entry below describes one TCR beta chain. Its antigen target is currently unknown. Base qualities are not provided; no much larger clone lies one nucleotide away. This sample was taken from a study of PD-1 blockade in classical Hodgkin lymphoma (dated by TCRdb to the early 2020s). Broadly, across the study: Nivolumab dosing was 3 mg/kg intravenously every 2 weeks, continuing until either disease progression or unacceptable toxicity. The study used TCR beta sequencing and CyTOF to define a peripheral blood immune signature of response to PD-1 blockade in classical Hodgkin lymphoma.

Inclusive of the bounding cysteine and phenylalanine, the CDR3 is 16 residues long. Only CDR3 DNA is held: 48 bases, read in frame from base 1. CDR1 and CDR2 are read off the germline V gene (reference sequence) as MNHEY and SMNVEV. The junction shows trimming of 6 bases on V and 0 bases on J, plus 15 bases between the germline ends. The time point label corresponds to: cycle 2 day 1 (C2D1) of nivolumab. Every trial patient had relapsed after autologous stem cell transplantation, and cohorts A, B and C differed in prior brentuximab vedotin exposure. The trial cohort was composed of about 60 patients with relapsed/refractory classical Hodgkin lymphoma, for whom complete response, partial response or progressive disease was recorded as best overall response. In the multi-cohort phase II CheckMate 205 trial, trial patients received single-agent nivolumab. An independent review committee assessed best overall response by applying the 2007 International Working Group response criteria. Trial PBMCs were collected immediately before nivolumab initiation (C1D1) and during therapy at cycle 2 day 1 and cycle 4 day 1. Peripheral blood was collected in 8 mL Vacutainer Cell Preparation Tubes, from which PBMCs were isolated by centrifugation and then cryopreserved.

Overall study outcomes, separate from this receptor: Baseline TCR diversity was reported to be lower in newly diagnosed patients than in healthy donors and to be lower still in relapsed/refractory patients. The study was limited to a single clinical trial cohort, and causes of repertoire differences, possibly disease activity or prior therapy, remained undefined. CD4+ but not CD8+ TCR diversity rose significantly by C4D1 (p=0.0027 vs p=0.16), most apparent in complete responders (p=0.02). Trial patients with a complete response had baseline diversity similar to that of newly diagnosed patients, while partial responders and progressors had significantly lower diversity. Lower diversity was observed in patients in whom nivolumab was started less than 1 year after ASCT, and these patients were excluded from later analyses so that confounding by immune reconstitution would be avoided.

The Qiagen DNeasy kit was used to extract genomic DNA from unsorted PBMCs and from the negatively selected CD4+ and CD8+ fractions. Using primers that anneal to V and J segments, immunoSEQ multiplex PCR amplified the TCR beta CDR3 regions. A synthetic immune receptor repertoire was used to minimize amplification bias, and any residual bias was removed computationally once sequencing was done. In the authors' own workflow: Custom Python scripts were used to quantify repertoire diversity as the Shannon entropy index. Unsorted, CD4+ and CD8+ repertoires were examined separately, except in combined analyses, for which CD4+ and CD8+ sequences were merged in silico. A clone was considered expanded if an increase in frequency of at least 2-fold after treatment relative to C1D1 was found, and a pseudocount of 0.5 was applied to clones undetected at baseline. Singleton clones were defined as clones with 0 or 1 copy at C1D1, and non-singleton clones were defined as clones with 2 or more copies. Clones expanded in unsorted samples were annotated as CD4+, CD8+ or unknown by matching protein sequences in sorted samples from the same patient. Diversity changes from C1D1 to C4D1 were tested in paired samples using Wilcoxon tests. What TCRdb holds here is the immuneACCESS table cut down to in-frame rearrangements. Part of the clones is not present; checked against another copy, under half of the missing clones reflect an unresolved V gene, and the others are unexplained. V, J and clone size derive from that table, while D and trimming were established from the DNA sequence. This sample comprises some 22,000 clones, around 77% of them detected only once. The ten largest clones add up to about a sixth of the sample.

This clonotype was sampled from a human donor with classical Hodgkin lymphoma. This specimen consisted of peripheral blood mononuclear cells (PBMCs), obtained before the second cycle of nivolumab. The rearrangement combines TRBV27 with TRBJ2-1; perhaps TRBD2 is the D gene, with 6 bases matching. The CDR3 corresponds to CASRTGTSSSYNEQFF. The DNA reads as follows: TGTGCCAGCAGGACCGGGACTTCTAGCTCCTACAATGAGCAGTTCTTC.